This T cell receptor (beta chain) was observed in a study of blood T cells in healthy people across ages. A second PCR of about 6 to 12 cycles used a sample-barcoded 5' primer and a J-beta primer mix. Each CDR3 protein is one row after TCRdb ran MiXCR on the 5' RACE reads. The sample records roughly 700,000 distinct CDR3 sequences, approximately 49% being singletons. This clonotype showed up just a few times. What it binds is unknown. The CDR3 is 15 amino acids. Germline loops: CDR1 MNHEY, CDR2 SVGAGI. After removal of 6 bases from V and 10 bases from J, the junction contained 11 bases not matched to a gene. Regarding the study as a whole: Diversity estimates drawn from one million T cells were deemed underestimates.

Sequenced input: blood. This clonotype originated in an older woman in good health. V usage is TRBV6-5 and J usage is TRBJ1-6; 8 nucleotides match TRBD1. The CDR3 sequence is CASSQPRDRSSPLHF. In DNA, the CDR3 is TGTGCCAGCAGCCAACCCCGGGACAGGTCCTCACCCCTCCACTTT.